The clone carrying this T cell receptor (beta chain) was seen repeatedly, ten times or more. As yet, its antigen is unknown. Unique molecular identifiers were in the cDNA, with template-switch universal primer binding. One entry per CDR3 protein results from TCRdb running MiXCR on the 5' RACE reads. The data contain 200,000 or so distinct CDR3 sequences, about 7.5% of them singletons. This entry comes from a study of identical twins. General study findings and limits: Cross-sectional statistics, not tracking of the same donors, supported the conclusions. Model-predicted out-of-frame TCR alpha sharing fell below observed values in monozygotic twins.

Germline V gives CDR1 SGHRS, CDR2 YFSETQ. V shed 3 bases, J shed 0 bases, and the junction held 4 bases outside the gene matches. This CDR3 is built from 17 residues. The same data also went into a second study, on yellow fever vaccine responses in identical twins. That report adds: Twins reportedly appeared to share part of their vaccine T cell response while keeping part individual.

The TCR originated in a woman aged 18-30 years in good health. The sample comprised memory (CD45RO+) T cells sorted from blood. V and J are TRBV5-1 and TRBJ2-3, with 13 bases identical to TRBD2. The CDR3 is CASSYGLAGASTDTQYF. The CDR3 region has the DNA TGCGCCAGCAGCTACGGACTAGCGGGGGCGAGCACAGATACGCAGTATTTT.